Sequencing of this TCR beta chain was carried out in a study of T-cell memory formation after mild COVID-19. Study-level information: The study found TCR clusters largely donor specific.

Concerning this clonotype itself: Its antigen is unknown.

The TCR alpha and TCR beta cDNA libraries, bearing sample barcodes and UMIs, were generated by 5'RACE using constant-segment primers. One entry per CDR3 protein results from TCRdb running MiXCR on the 5' RACE reads. The data show 250,000 to 350,000 distinct CDR3 sequences, 15% to 20% seen once. Points from the study as a whole: Among clones contracting day 15 to 85, CD4/CD8 was balanced, whereas later expanders leaned CD4+. For contracting clones, CD4+ ones sat mainly in CM and EM, CD8+ in EMRA.

The origin of this receptor is a man younger than 35 who had mild COVID-19 (a few samples of this study predate the infection). Cell type and time point are not known. Sequenced input: PBMCs or a T cell subset sorted from them (not recorded which).

CDR3 nucleotides: TGTGCCACCAGCAGAGACAGGGGACGGAATCAGCCCCAGCATTTT. This gives the protein CATSRDRGRNQPQHF. The chain recombines TRBV15 with TRBJ1-5, with a possible D match to TRBD1 (6 bases). V was cut by 0 bases and J by 4 bases, with 10 bases left in between. Germline V gene sequence: CDR1 LNHNV, CDR2 YYDKDF (reference sequence). The CDR3 contains 15 residues.